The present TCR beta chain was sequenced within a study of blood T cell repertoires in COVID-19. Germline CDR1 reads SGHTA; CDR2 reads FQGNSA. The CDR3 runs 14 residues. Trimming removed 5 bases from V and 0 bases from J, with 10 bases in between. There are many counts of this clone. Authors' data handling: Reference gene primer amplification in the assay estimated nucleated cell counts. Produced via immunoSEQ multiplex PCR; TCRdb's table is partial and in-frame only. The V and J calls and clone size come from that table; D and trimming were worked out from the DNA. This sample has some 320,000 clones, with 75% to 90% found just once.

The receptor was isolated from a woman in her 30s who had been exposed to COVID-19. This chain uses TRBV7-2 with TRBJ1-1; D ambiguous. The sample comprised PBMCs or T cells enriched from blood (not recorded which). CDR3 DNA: TGTGCCAGCAGCCTAGGTTATATGAACACTGAAGCTTTCTTT. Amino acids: CASSLGYMNTEAFF.